The clone carrying this T cell receptor (beta chain) came up many times. Preparation of the TCRbeta library used unique molecular identifiers. TCRdb fed the PCR reads into MiXCR, producing one record per CDR3 protein. The sample consists of almost 500,000 distinct CDR3 sequences, approximately 12% of them appearing once. The data were obtained in a study of T-cell reconstitution after alpha-beta-depleted transplantation in children. Germline lookup yields CDR1 SEHNR and CDR2 FQNEAQ (reference sequence). The germline V and J ends were trimmed by 1 base and 6 bases, with 4 bases remaining between them. The CDR3 has 12 residues.

The receptor was isolated from a human donor who donated a stem cell graft to a child with combined immunodeficiency. The J gene is TRBJ2-1, the V gene TRBV7-9; D gene unclear. The input for sequencing was PBMCs from the stem cell graft donor, taken from the stem cell graft. The CDR3 DNA reads as TGTGCCAGCAGCTTAGGAGTCAATGAGCAGTTCTTC. Protein sequence: CASSLGVNEQFF.